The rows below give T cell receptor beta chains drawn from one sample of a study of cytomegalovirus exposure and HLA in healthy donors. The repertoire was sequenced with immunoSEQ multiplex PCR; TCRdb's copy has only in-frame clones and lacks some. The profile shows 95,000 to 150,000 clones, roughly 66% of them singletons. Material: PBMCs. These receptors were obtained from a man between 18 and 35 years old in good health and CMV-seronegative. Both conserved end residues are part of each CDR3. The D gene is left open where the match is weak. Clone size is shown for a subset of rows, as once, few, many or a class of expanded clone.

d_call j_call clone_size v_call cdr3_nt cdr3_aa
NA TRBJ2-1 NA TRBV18 TGTGCCAGCTCATTAGCAGGGGTCTACAATGAGCAGTTCTTC CASSLAGVYNEQFF
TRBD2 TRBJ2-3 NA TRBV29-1 TGCAGCTCACGGACCGGGGGGTCTAATTTTGCAGATACGCAGTATTTT CSSRTGGSNFADTQYF
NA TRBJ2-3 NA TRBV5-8 TGTGCCAGCAGCTTGCCAGGGGCTAGCACAGATACGCAGTATTTT CASSLPGASTDTQYF
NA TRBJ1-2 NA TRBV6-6 TGTGCCAGCAGTATCGGGACTGAATATGGCTACACCTTC CASSIGTEYGYTF
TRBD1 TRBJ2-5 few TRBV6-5 TGTGCCAGCAGTTACTCGTCGACAGGGAGAGAGACCCAGTACTTC CASSYSSTGRETQYF
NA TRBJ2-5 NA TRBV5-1 TGCGCCAGCAGCTTGGGACAAGGACAAGAGACCCAGTACTTC CASSLGQGQETQYF
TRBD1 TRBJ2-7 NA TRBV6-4 TGTGCCAGAGGACAGGGATCCCACGAGCAGTACTTC CARGQGSHEQYF
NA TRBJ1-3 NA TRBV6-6 TGTGCCAGTCGGGGGAACACCATATATTTT CASRGNTIYF
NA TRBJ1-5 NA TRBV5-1 TGCGCCAGCAGCTTGGGGGGAGGGGTCGGGCAGCCCCAGCATTTT CASSLGGGVGQPQHF
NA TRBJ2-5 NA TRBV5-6 TGTGCCAGCAGCTTGGCCGTACGAGTGTACCAAGAGACCCAGTACTTC CASSLAVRVYQETQYF
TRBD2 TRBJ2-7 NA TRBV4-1 TGCGCCAGCAGCCAAGGACTAGCGCGGGAGGGGGAGCAGTACTTC CASSQGLAREGEQYF
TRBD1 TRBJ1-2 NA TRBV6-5 TGTGCCAGCAGAGGGACAGGGGGTCGATATGGCTACACCTTC CASRGTGGRYGYTF
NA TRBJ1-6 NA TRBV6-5 TGTGCCAGCGGGGACTACTATAATTCACCCCTCCACTTT CASGDYYNSPLHF
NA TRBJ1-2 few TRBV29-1 TGCAGCGTTGAAGATCGTTTTTCGGGTGGCTACACCTTC CSVEDRFSGGYTF
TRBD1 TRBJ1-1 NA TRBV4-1 TGCGCCAGCAGCCAAGATCCCTTAGGGCCAGGGGGACGGTCTGAAGCTTTCTTT CASSQDPLGPGGRSEAFF
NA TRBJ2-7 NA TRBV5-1 TGCGCCAGCAGTCGGGGGTACGAGCAGTACTTC CASSRGYEQYF
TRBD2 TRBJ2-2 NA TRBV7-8 TGTGCCAGCAGCGTAGGGCGGCTAGCGGCCGGGGAGCTGTTTTTT CASSVGRLAAGELFF
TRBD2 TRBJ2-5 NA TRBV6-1 TGTGCCAGCAGTGAACTAGCGGGGGGGCAAGAGACCCAGTACTTC CASSELAGGQETQYF
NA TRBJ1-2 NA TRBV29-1 TGCAGCGTTTCAGATGGCTACACCTTC CSVSDGYTF
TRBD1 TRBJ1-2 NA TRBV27 TGTGCCAGCAGTTCTACAGGGGTGAGTGGCTACACCTTC CASSSTGVSGYTF
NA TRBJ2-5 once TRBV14 TGTGCCAGCAGCCAAGAAGTTCTAGCTAGTCAGTACTTC CASSQEVLASQYF
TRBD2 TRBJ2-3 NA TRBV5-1 TGCGCCAGCAGCAATGCGGGAGGGCACACAGATACGCAGTATTTT CASSNAGGHTDTQYF
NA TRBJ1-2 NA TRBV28 TGTGCCAGCCGGCAGGCCTATGGCTACACCTTC CASRQAYGYTF
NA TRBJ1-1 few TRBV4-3 TGCGCCAGCAGCCAAGCTACCGGGAGGAACACTGAAGCTTTCTTT CASSQATGRNTEAFF
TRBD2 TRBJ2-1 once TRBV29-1 TGCAGCGTCCCGACTCGGGGGGTGACCTACAATGAGCAGTTCTTC CSVPTRGVTYNEQFF
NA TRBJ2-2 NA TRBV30 TGTGCCTGGAGTGCGCCGGGGGCCGGGGAGCTGTTTTTT CAWSAPGAGELFF
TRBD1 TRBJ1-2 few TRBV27 TGTGCCAGCAGTTTACGGAGGGGGCTGAGCTATGGCTACACCTTC CASSLRRGLSYGYTF
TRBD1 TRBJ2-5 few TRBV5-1 TGCGCCAGCAGCTTGACCGGGACAGAAGAGACCCAGTACTTC CASSLTGTEETQYF
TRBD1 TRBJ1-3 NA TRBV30 TGTGCCTGGAGTCGTTGGGACAGCTCTGGAAACACCATATATTTT CAWSRWDSSGNTIYF
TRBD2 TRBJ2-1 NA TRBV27 TGTGCCAGCAGTTTAAGGACTAGCGGGAGAATGAATGAGCAGTTCTTC CASSLRTSGRMNEQFF
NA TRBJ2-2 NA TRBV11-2 TGTGCCAGCAGCTTATACATCGTCCCCACCGGGGAGCTGTTTTTT CASSLYIVPTGELFF
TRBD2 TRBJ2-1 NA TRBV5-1 TGCGCCAGCAGCGGCGCGGGGGGTGATGAGCAGTTCTTC CASSGAGGDEQFF
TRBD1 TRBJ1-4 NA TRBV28 TGTGCCAGCAGTTTATCAGTGGGGGGACAGTGGAATGAAAAACTGTTTTTT CASSLSVGGQWNEKLFF
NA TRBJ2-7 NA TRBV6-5 TGTGCCAGCACCATACAGAACGAGCAGTACTTC CASTIQNEQYF
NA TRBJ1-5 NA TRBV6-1 TGTGCCAGCAGTGAGAGAGGTAGGCAATTGCGCAATCAGCCCCAGCATTTT CASSERGRQLRNQPQHF
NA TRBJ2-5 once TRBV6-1 TGTGCCAGCAGTGGCGGGACGGGGGTTCAAGAGACCCAGTACTTC CASSGGTGVQETQYF
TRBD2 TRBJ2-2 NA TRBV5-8 TGTGCCAGCAGCGAGAGCGGGAGAACCACCGGGGAGCTGTTTTTT CASSESGRTTGELFF
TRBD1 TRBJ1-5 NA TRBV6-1 TGTGCCAGCAGTCCTGGACAGGCCAATCAGCCCCAGCATTTT CASSPGQANQPQHF
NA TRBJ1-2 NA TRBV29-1 TGCAGCGTTGACGACTGCAACTACACCTTC CSVDDCNYTF
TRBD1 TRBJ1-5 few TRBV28 TGTGCCAGCAGGTCACTATTGGGACAGAGGGTTGGCAATCAGCCCCAGCATTTT CASRSLLGQRVGNQPQHF
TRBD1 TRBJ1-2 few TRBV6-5 TGTGCCAGCAGTTACTCTAGGACAGGTTATGGCTACACCTTC CASSYSRTGYGYTF
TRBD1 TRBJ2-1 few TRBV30 TGTGCCTGGGCCCCGGGAAGGGGACAGGGATACAATGAGCAGTTCTTC CAWAPGRGQGYNEQFF
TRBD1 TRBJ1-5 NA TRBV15 TGTGCCACCAGCACTCAGACAGGGGGAAATCAGCCCCAGCATTTT CATSTQTGGNQPQHF
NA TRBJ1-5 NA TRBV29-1 TGCAGCGTTGGGCAGATTAATCAGCCCCAGCATTTT CSVGQINQPQHF
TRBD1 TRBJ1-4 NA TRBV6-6 TGTGCCAGCAGTAGTACAGGGGCGCCTAATGAAAAACTGTTTTTT CASSSTGAPNEKLFF
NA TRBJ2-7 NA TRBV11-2 TGTGCCAGCAGCTCGCCGGCACAGAGAGACGAGCAGTACTTC CASSSPAQRDEQYF
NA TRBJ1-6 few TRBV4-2 TGTGCCAGCAGCCAAGATTTTGACAACTCCTATAATTCACCCCTCCACTTT CASSQDFDNSYNSPLHF
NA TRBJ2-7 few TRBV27 TGTGCCAGCAGGGTTCCGAGCTCCTACGAGCAGTACTTC CASRVPSSYEQYF
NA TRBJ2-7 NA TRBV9 TGTGCCAGCAGCCCCCAACAGAGGGGGGAGCAGTACTTC CASSPQQRGEQYF